This TCR beta chain is drawn from a study of radiotherapy plus CTLA-4 blockade in lung cancer. Overall study context: Among enrolled patients, roughly 20% responded and around 30% achieved disease control.

Points from the study as a whole: Once radiotherapy plus ipilimumab had been given, TCR clones derived from tumor expanded in blood.

Those with chemo-refractory metastatic non-small-cell lung cancer were treated with focal radiation combined with CTLA-4 blockade using ipilimumab. Profiling relied on immunoSEQ multiplex PCR, and the TCRdb table lists in-frame clones only, not all of them. The data hold approximately 73,000 clones, with roughly 87% observed a single time. In the case of this clone: The target antigen is unknown.

This CDR3 is 14 amino acids long. Germline V gene sequence: CDR1 SNHLY, CDR2 FYNNEI. With V trimmed by 7 bases and J by 0 bases, 3 bases remained unmatched. The chain uses TRBV2 and TRBJ2-1, with TRBD2 matching 7 bases. Sequenced here: peripheral blood, sampled from a patient treated with radiotherapy plus ipilimumab. This receptor was obtained from a human donor with non-small cell lung cancer that progressed on radiotherapy plus ipilimumab. The CDR3 DNA reads TGTGCCAGCACGGGGGGATCCTCCTACAATGAGCAGTTCTTC. Protein product: CASTGGSSYNEQFF.